What follows are 24 T cell receptor beta chains derived from one specimen sequenced in a study of cytomegalovirus exposure and HLA in healthy donors. Use of 60 Vbeta and 13 Jbeta primers characterized the PCR. Assay: immunoSEQ multiplex PCR; the TCRdb copy retains only in-frame clones and omits some. Among 85,000 to 100,000 clones listed, about three quarters were seen once. Sample: PBMCs. These TCRs come from a human donor in good health.

This clone was picked up a small number of times. The rearrangement uses TRBV19 and TRBJ2-7; TRBD1 matches 9 bases. This CDR3 has 13 residues. The junction had 5 bases not matched to a gene; V was cut back by 9 bases and J by 2 bases. Germline V gives CDR1 LNHDA, CDR2 SQIVND (reference sequence). The CDR3 region has the DNA TGTGCCAGCCTCGGGACAGGGACCTACGAGCAGTACTTC. Translating it yields CASLGTGTYEQYF.

The V call is TRBV5-4, the J call TRBJ1-1; 8 bases line up with TRBD1. From germline, CDR1 is SGHNT and CDR2 YYREEE (reference sequence). The CDR3 length is 15 residues. Trimming at V came to 4 bases and at J to 7 bases, leaving 12 bases not matched to a gene. The CDR3: CASSPRTGTNGEAFF. CDR3 coding DNA: TGTGCCAGCAGCCCGAGGACAGGGACTAATGGTGAAGCTTTCTTT.

The chain recombines TRBV29-1 with TRBJ2-1; TRBD2 might be the D (5 bases). Between the trimmed V and J ends, which lost 8 bases and 9 bases, there was a span of 26 bases. Germline lookup yields CDR1 SQVTM and CDR2 ANQGSEA. The CDR3 extends over 15 amino acids. The CDR3 DNA reads as TGCAGCTCCCCTTCGGCGGGCTTCGGTAGTGGTGAGCAGTTCTTC. It encodes CSSPSAGFGSGEQFF.

This chain uses TRBV7-2 with TRBJ2-7, with 10 bases fitting TRBD2. V lost 2 bases to trimming and J lost 3 bases; unmatched junction nucleotides: 16. The germline V gene has CDR1 SGHTA and CDR2 FQGNSA. The CDR3 is made up of 19 amino acids. The CDR3 DNA is TGTGCCAGCAGCTTACCCCGTGTACTCACTAGCGGGACCTTCTACGAGCAGTACTTC. Translating gives CASSLPRVLTSGTFYEQYF.

The rearrangement uses TRBV7-2 and TRBJ2-2, with D unclear. Between the trimmed V and J ends, which lost 6 bases and 0 bases, there was a span of 11 bases. The CDR3 has 15 residues. Germline V gives CDR1 SGHTA, CDR2 FQGNSA. Written as DNA, the CDR3 is TGTGCCAGCAGAATAGTGGTCGCGAACACCGGGGAGCTGTTTTTT. This encodes CASRIVVANTGELFF.

The chain links TRBV5-1 to TRBJ2-7; 7 bases line up with TRBD1. Germline CDR1 reads SGHRS; CDR2 reads YFSETQ. The trim removed 5 bases at V and 9 bases at J, leaving 17 bases unmatched. The CDR3 loop spans 15 amino acids. The DNA for the CDR3 is TGCGCCAGCAGACGTCCGGGACAGAAACTAACCCGGCAGTACTTC. Translation gives CASRRPGQKLTRQYF.

J is TRBJ1-1 and V is TRBV19, with D possibly TRBD1 on 6 matching bases. This CDR3 comprises 13 residues. The V gene's germline CDR1 is LNHDA and CDR2 SQIVND (reference sequence). The V and J ends lost 7 bases and 1 base respectively, with 10 bases between them. The CDR3 spells CASNGQKNTEAFF. In DNA form, the CDR3 reads TGTGCCAGTAATGGACAGAAGAACACTGAAGCTTTCTTT.

V is TRBV2 and J is TRBJ1-1; D is unclear. The germline CDR1 and CDR2 sequences are SNHLY and FYNNEI. The CDR3 contains 13 residues. Trimming cost V 6 bases and J 5 bases, with 13 bases left between them. In nucleotides, the CDR3 is TGTGCCAGCAGCGCCCAGAGGCTGACTGAAGCTTTCTTT. This gives the protein CASSAQRLTEAFF.

This rearrangement joins TRBV2 to TRBJ1-2; maybe TRBD1 (5 bases). Germline CDR1 reads SNHLY; CDR2 reads FYNNEI. The CDR3 totals 15 residues. Trimming removed 6 bases at V and 0 bases at J, with 14 bases between. The CDR3 DNA is TGTGCCAGCAGGGGCGGGGGGTTCTCTAACTATGGCTACACCTTC. Translation: CASRGGGFSNYGYTF.

CDR3 region: CASSLRQIRFLTGELFF. Here the CDR3 DNA reads TGCGCCAGCAGCTTACGACAGATCCGATTCCTCACCGGGGAGCTGTTTTTT. The rearrangement uses TRBV5-1 and TRBJ2-2, with D possibly being TRBD1 (5 bases). With 2 bases removed from V and 4 bases from J, the gap between germline ends came to 18 bases. Germline V gene sequence: CDR1 SGHRS, CDR2 YFSETQ. The CDR3 loop spans 17 amino acids.

The J gene is TRBJ1-5, the V gene TRBV7-8; D may be TRBD1 (6 bases). The CDR3 totals 14 residues. V lost 6 bases and J 4 bases, leaving 13 bases between the germline ends. The germline CDR1 and CDR2 sequences are SGHVS and FQNEAQ. The CDR3 DNA follows: TGTGCCAGCAGACTACAACAGGGAAATCAGCCCCAGCATTTT. Amino acids: CASRLQQGNQPQHF.

This sequence joins TRBV11-2 and TRBJ2-7; TRBD1 aligns across 7 bases. The V gene's germline CDR1 is SGHAT and CDR2 FQNNGV. The CDR3 has 16 amino acids. V lost 0 bases, J lost 7 bases, and 12 bases stayed unmatched. CDR3 amino acids: CASSLDPGQRSREQYF. The CDR3 region has the DNA TGTGCCAGCAGCTTAGATCCGGGACAGAGATCTCGAGAGCAGTACTTC.

This clone was observed a handful of times. The V and J genes are TRBV5-1 and TRBJ1-2, with 12 bases lining up with TRBD1. This CDR3 has 14 residues. The J segment lost 7 bases and the V segment lost 4 bases, leaving 5 bases of the junction unmatched. Germline V gene lookup returns CDR1 SGHRS and CDR2 YFSETQ. This CDR3 reads CASSMGQGATGYTF. The CDR3 DNA follows: TGCGCCAGCAGCATGGGACAGGGGGCGACTGGCTACACCTTC.

Details on this clone: Other DNA sequences from this sample encode an identical CDR3 as well. This sequence joins TRBV6-1 and TRBJ1-1, with no clear D. This CDR3 comprises 16 residues. The germline V gene has CDR1 MNHNS and CDR2 SASEGT. V lost 1 base and J 3 bases, leaving 15 bases between the germline ends. CDR3 residues: CASSEGIGREYTEAFF. The CDR3 region has the DNA TGTGCCAGCAGTGAAGGAATTGGTAGGGAGTACACTGAAGCTTTCTTT.

The CDR3 reads CAWTSFNLEQYF. Written as DNA, the CDR3 is TGTGCCTGGACTAGCTTTAATCTCGAGCAGTACTTC. The chain has TRBV30 and TRBJ2-7; possibly TRBD2 for D (5 bases). Germline V gene lookup returns CDR1 GTSNPN and CDR2 SVGIG (reference sequence). Trimming shortened V by 4 bases and J by 6 bases, and 13 bases separated the two germline ends. The CDR3 spans 12 residues.

The chain is built from TRBV4-1 and TRBJ2-1; no firm D call. Germline V gene lookup returns CDR1 MGHRA and CDR2 YSYEKL. The CDR3 sequence is 12 residues long. V was clipped by 0 bases and J by 9 bases, with 6 bases between them. For the CDR3, the DNA is TGCGCCAGCAGCCAAGACCCCCTTGAGCAGTTCTTC. Amino acid sequence: CASSQDPLEQFF.

The rearrangement joins TRBV6-6 to TRBJ1-2; D is possibly TRBD1 (6 bases). Germline values: CDR1 MNHNY, CDR2 SVGAGI (reference sequence). Trimming shortened V by 0 bases and J by 8 bases, and 16 bases separated the two germline ends. This CDR3 contains 15 residues. CDR3 in amino acids: CASSYSTVTGSGYTF. The DNA of the CDR3 is TGTGCCAGCAGTTACTCGACAGTAACAGGGTCCGGCTACACCTTC.

The CDR3 DNA is TGTGCCAGCAGCCAAGTAGCGGGGCCTTACGAGCAGTACTTC. Residues: CASSQVAGPYEQYF. The rearrangement uses TRBV14 and TRBJ2-7; 8 nucleotides agree with TRBD2. Trimming took 1 base from V and 4 from J; bases not matched to a gene: 3. This CDR3 region has 14 residues. Germline lookup yields CDR1 SGHDN and CDR2 FVKESK.

The chain carries TRBV10-1 and TRBJ1-5; the D is unclear. Per the germline V gene, CDR1 is WNHNN and CDR2 is SYGVQD (reference sequence). The CDR3 runs to 15 residues. V was shortened by 7 bases and J by 4 bases, with 17 bases between the two germline ends. This CDR3 reads CASNADNLRNQPQHF. The CDR3 DNA reads TGCGCCAGCAACGCTGATAACTTAAGAAATCAGCCCCAGCATTTT.

The chain has TRBV4-3 and TRBJ2-7; D is possibly TRBD2 (6 bases). V was trimmed by 0 bases and J by 3 bases, leaving 21 bases between them. The CDR3 has 18 amino acids. Germline V CDR1 and CDR2: LGHNA, YSLEER. As DNA, the CDR3 is TGCGCCAGCAGCCAAGATTTGCCGATAGCGGAAACCTTCTACGAGCAGTACTTC. It yields the protein CASSQDLPIAETFYEQYF.

The chain couples TRBV29-1 to TRBJ2-3; 8 nucleotides align to TRBD2. V lost 7 bases and J lost 3; bases outside the gene matches: 12. The length of the CDR3 is 15 residues. Germline V gene lookup returns CDR1 SQVTM and CDR2 ANQGSEA. The CDR3 protein is CSAWGVGTRTDTQYF. CDR3 nucleotide sequence: TGCAGCGCTTGGGGTGTCGGGACTAGGACAGATACGCAGTATTTT.

The CDR3 DNA sequence: TGTGCCAGCAAATCAATAGCGGGAGGTGGGAATGAGCAGTTCTTC. This codes for CASKSIAGGGNEQFF. The rearrangement uses TRBV6-5 and TRBJ2-1; 10 bases are a match to TRBD2. The CDR3 extends over 15 amino acids. The V and J ends lost 7 bases and 7 bases, in that order; junction bases with no gene match: 10. Germline V lookup: CDR1 MNHEY, CDR2 SVGAGI.

The chain recombines TRBV18 with TRBJ2-5; 13 bases map to TRBD2. V was clipped by 4 bases and J by 5 bases; unmatched bases: 4. Germline lookup yields CDR1 KGHSH and CDR2 LQKENI. The CDR3 spans 15 residues. The CDR3 loop reads CASSLGLAGAETQYF. The DNA of the CDR3 is TGTGCCAGCTCACTCGGACTAGCGGGAGCTGAGACCCAGTACTTC.

The J gene is TRBJ2-7, the V gene TRBV5-6; 7 nucleotides match TRBD1. Germline assignment: CDR1 SGHDT and CDR2 YYEEEE. After removal of 4 bases from V and 1 base from J, the junction contained 8 bases not matched to a gene. The CDR3 runs 15 residues. The CDR3 DNA is TGTGCCAGCAGCCCGACAGGGCCTCCTTCCTACGAGCAGTACTTC. Protein sequence: CASSPTGPPSYEQYF.